This T cell receptor beta chain was documented in a study of blood T cell repertoires in COVID-19 (dated by TCRdb to about 2020). For context, the study as a whole: The collaborator samples originated in the United States, Italy and Spain and spanned the acute and convalescent phases of COVID-19. Subjects who had been exposed to COVID-19, were actively infected with it, or had recovered from it provided the deeply sampled blood TCRbeta repertoires that made up the dataset. The samples were drawn from the first 160 participants of the ongoing ImmuneRACE study and from some 1,300 subjects provided by 6 global collaborators. The prospective study material was composed of cDNA or gDNA derived from T cells, B-cell-depleted T cells, or PBMCs. Nearly every sample came with metadata listing a de-identified subject ID, COVID-19 status, age in years and sex. Where available, HLA class I and class II types were taken from metadata supplied by the sample provider and were not determined by assay-based typing. The repertoires were released in a freely available public database intended as a resource for research on the immune response to SARS-CoV-2. The paper as a whole reports these results and caveats: The quantity of clinical and demographic metadata differed by source and by participant and was supplied without curation.

TCRbeta CDR3 regions were amplified from genomic DNA using the immunoSEQ Assay, a bias-controlled multiplex PCR. The source study handled its data this way. Within the assay, amplification of reference gene primers was used to estimate how many nucleated cells each sample contained. To quantify the absolute abundance of each unique TCRbeta CDR3 rearrangement, sequence reads were collapsed and filtered. For each sample, productive Simpson clonality was calculated as the square root of Simpson's diversity index across productive rearrangements. TCRdb holds this immuneACCESS table with in-frame rearrangements only. Some clones are missing; in checked studies, unresolved V genes explain under half, and the rest has no known cause. The D gene and trimming were derived from the DNA, and the V and J assignments and clone size from that table. Across this sample there are 150,000 to 200,000 clones, with roughly 93% seen only once. Over 3.5% of the sample comes from the top ten.

The germline V end is reduced by 1 base and the J end by 4 bases; junction bases left unmatched: 11. Measured from the cysteine to the phenylalanine, the CDR3 is 17 residues long. Only the CDR3 DNA stays, 51 bases, in frame from base 1. The germline V gene provides CDR1 LGHNA and CDR2 YNFKEQ. With respect to this clone: Its antigen remains undetermined. There are no base qualities to consult, and no much larger clone falls within one base.

Whole blood was collected in K2EDTA tubes by collaborating institutions according to the institutions' own protocols. For TCRbeta analysis, collaborator samples were shipped as frozen whole blood, as isolated PBMCs, or as DNA extracted from either sample type. Recombination joined TRBV4-2 with TRBJ2-3; a stretch of 7 junction bases matches TRBD2. The sequencing input was peripheral blood. The sequence was obtained from a woman in her forties or fifties with acute or convalescent COVID-19. The CDR3 is CASSQVPAGMSPDTQYF. The nucleotides are TGTGCCAGCAGCCAAGTCCCAGCGGGGATGTCCCCAGATACGCAGTATTTT.